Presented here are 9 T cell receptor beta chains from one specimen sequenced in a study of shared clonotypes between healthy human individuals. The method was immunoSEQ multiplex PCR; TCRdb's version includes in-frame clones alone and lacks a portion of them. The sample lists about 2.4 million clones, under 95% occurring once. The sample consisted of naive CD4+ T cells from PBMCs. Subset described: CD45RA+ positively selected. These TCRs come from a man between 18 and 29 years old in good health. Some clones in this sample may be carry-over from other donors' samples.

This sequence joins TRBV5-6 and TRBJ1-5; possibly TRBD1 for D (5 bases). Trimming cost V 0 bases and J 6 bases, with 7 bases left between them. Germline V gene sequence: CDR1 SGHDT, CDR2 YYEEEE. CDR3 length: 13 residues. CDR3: CASSLVGGQPQHF. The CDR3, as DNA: TGTGCCAGCAGCTTGGTGGGGGGTCAGCCCCAGCATTTT.

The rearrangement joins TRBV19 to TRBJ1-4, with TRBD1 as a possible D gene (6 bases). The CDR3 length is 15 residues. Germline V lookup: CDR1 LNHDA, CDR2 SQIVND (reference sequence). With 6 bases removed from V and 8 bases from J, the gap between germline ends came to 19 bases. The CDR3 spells CASSNLGGSGEKLFF. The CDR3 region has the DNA TGTGCCAGTAGCAACCTAGGGGGGTCAGGGGAAAAACTGTTTTTT.

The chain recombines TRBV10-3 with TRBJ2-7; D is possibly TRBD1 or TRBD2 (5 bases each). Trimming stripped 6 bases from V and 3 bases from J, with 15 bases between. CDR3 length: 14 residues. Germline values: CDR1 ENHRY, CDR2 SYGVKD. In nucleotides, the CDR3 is TGTGCCATCAGGGGACCAGGACAATTCTACGAGCAGTACTTC. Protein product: CAIRGPGQFYEQYF.

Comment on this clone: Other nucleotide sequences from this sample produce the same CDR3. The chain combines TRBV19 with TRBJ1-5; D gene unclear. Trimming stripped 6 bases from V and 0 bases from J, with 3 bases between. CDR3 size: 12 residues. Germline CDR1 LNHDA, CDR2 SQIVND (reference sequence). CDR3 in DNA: TGTGCCAGTAGCTATAGCAATCAGCCCCAGCATTTT. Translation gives CASSYSNQPQHF.

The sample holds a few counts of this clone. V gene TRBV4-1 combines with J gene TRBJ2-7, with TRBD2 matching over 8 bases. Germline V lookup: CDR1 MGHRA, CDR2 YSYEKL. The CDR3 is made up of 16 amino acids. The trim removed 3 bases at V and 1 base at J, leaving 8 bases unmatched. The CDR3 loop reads CASSQGLAGTSYEQYF. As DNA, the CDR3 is TGCGCCAGCAGCCAGGGTCTAGCGGGTACGTCCTACGAGCAGTACTTC.

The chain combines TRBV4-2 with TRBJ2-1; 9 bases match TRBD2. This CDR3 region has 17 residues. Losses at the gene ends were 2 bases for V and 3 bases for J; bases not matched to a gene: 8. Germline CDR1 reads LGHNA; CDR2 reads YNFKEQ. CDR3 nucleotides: TGTGCCAGCAGCCAACAACGACTAGCGGAGAACTACAATGAGCAGTTCTTC. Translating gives CASSQQRLAENYNEQFF.

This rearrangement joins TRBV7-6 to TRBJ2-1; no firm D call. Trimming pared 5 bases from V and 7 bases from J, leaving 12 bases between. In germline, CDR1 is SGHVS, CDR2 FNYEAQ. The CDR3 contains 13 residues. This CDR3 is CASSGYSVNEQFF. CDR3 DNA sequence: TGTGCCAGCAGCGGATACAGCGTTAATGAGCAGTTCTTC.

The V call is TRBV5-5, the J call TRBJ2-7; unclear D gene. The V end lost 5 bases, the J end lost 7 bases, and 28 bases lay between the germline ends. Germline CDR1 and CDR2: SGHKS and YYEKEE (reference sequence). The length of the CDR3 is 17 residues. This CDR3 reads CASRGTILYSTLEEQYF. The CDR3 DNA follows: TGTGCCAGCAGGGGTACCATACTATACTCTACCCTTGAGGAGCAGTACTTC.

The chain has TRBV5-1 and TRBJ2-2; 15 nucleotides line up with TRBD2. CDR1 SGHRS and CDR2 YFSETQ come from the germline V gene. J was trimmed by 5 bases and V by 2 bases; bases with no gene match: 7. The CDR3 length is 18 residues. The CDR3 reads CASSFGGLAGGATGELFF. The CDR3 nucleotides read TGCGCCAGCAGCTTTGGAGGACTAGCGGGAGGGGCGACCGGGGAGCTGTTTTTT.